Included here is one T cell receptor (beta chain) sequence, with context. The data belong to a study of blood T cell repertoires in COVID-19. Only in-frame clones appear in the TCRdb table, and some are missing; sequencing was by immunoSEQ multiplex PCR. The sample has about 120,000 clones; roughly 83% are singletons. Germline CDR1 is MNHEY and CDR2 is SVGEGT. This CDR3 region has 16 residues. The V and J ends lost 2 bases and 1 base, in that order; junction bases with no gene match: 4. The receptor's source is a woman of 80 years or more with acute or convalescent COVID-19. The sample consisted of peripheral blood. This chain joins TRBV6-2 or TRBV6-3 and TRBJ2-5; TRBD2 matches at 10 bases. CDR3 in DNA: TGTGCCAGCAGTTACAGGCTAGCGGGAGCCCAAGAGACCCAGTACTTC. Its protein is CASSYRLAGAQETQYF.